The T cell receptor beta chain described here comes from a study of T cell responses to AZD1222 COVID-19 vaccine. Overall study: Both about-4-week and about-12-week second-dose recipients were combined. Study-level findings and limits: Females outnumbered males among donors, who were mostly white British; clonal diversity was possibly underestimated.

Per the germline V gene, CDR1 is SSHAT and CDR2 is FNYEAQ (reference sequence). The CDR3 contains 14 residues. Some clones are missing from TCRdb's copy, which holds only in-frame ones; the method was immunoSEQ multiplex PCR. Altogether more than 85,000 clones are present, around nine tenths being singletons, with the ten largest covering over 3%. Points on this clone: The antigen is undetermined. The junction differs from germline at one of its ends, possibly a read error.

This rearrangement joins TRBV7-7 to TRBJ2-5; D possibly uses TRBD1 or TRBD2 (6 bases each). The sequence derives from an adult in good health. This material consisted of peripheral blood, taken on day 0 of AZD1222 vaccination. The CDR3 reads CASSLARGGETQYF. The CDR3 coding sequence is TGTGCTAGCAGCTTAGCCAGGGGAGGAGAGACCCAGTACTTC.